A single sample is the source of the 21 T cell receptor beta chains below, sequenced in a study of blood T cell repertoires in COVID-19. Data came from immunoSEQ multiplex PCR; TCRdb stores just in-frame clones and leaves some out. The sample lists about 68,000 clones; about 91% were seen once. The source material was peripheral blood. These receptors were obtained from a man aged 40-55 years with COVID-19, enrolled during active disease.

This chain links TRBV5-1 with TRBJ2-7, with TRBD1 matching 8 bases. Germline CDR1 and CDR2: SGHRS and YFSETQ. The CDR3 sequence is 15 residues long. V lost 7 bases, J lost 0 bases, and 9 bases stayed unmatched. CDR3 sequence: CASATRTGPSYEQYF. For the CDR3, the DNA is TGCGCCAGCGCGACCCGGACAGGGCCCTCCTACGAGCAGTACTTC.

This sequence joins TRBV2 and TRBJ1-1; D not certain. The CDR3 covers 14 residues. Trimming removed 7 bases at V and 0 bases at J, with 12 bases between. CDR1 and CDR2 from the germline V gene are SNHLY and FYNNEI. This chain's CDR3 is CASTGWRVNTEAFF. Here the CDR3 DNA reads TGTGCCAGCACGGGATGGAGGGTGAACACTGAAGCTTTCTTT. The complete variable domain, with remaining parts taken from reference TRBV2 and TRBJ1-1, reads EPEVTQTPSHQVTQMGQEVILRCVPISNHLYFYWYRQILGQKVEFLVSFYNNEISEKSEIFDDQFSVERPDGSNFTLKIRSTKLEDSAMYFCASTGWRVNTEAFFGQGTRLTVV.

The chain links TRBV5-8 to TRBJ2-2, with TRBD1 matching over 7 bases. Germline V gene sequence: CDR1 SGHTS, CDR2 YDEGEE. V was pared by 7 bases and J by 4 bases, with 13 bases of the junction left unmatched. The CDR3 totals 16 residues. This CDR3 reads CASRLRAGGGTGELFF. CDR3 sequence (DNA): TGTGCCAGCCGTCTCCGGGCAGGGGGTGGCACCGGGGAGCTGTTTTTT.

The rearrangement joins TRBV30 to TRBJ2-7; perhaps TRBD1 as D (6 bases). Trimming shortened V by 3 bases and J by 3 bases, and 18 bases separated the two germline ends. Germline V gene data show CDR1 as GTSNPN and CDR2 as SVGIG (reference sequence). The CDR3 runs to 15 residues. DNA for the CDR3: TGTGCCTGGAGGCCCGGGACACTAGTTGGCTACGAGCAGTACTTC. This codes for CAWRPGTLVGYEQYF.

V gene TRBV5-1 combines with J gene TRBJ2-7, with D possibly being TRBD1 (6 bases). Trimming cost V 0 bases and J 3 bases, with 13 bases left between them. The CDR3 extends over 15 amino acids. Germline loops: CDR1 SGHRS, CDR2 YFSETQ. CDR3 in DNA: TGCGCCAGCAGCTTGGCGGTACAGGGTTACTACGAGCAGTACTTC. This gives the protein CASSLAVQGYYEQYF.

This chain joins TRBV6-5 and TRBJ1-1; 7 nucleotides agree with TRBD1. Germline CDR1 and CDR2: MNHEY and SVGAGI. The CDR3 sequence is 14 residues long. J gave up 0 bases and V 6 bases, and 4 bases lay outside the gene matches. The CDR3 DNA reads TGTGCCAGCAGAAACAGGGGTATGAACACTGAAGCTTTCTTT. The encoded protein is CASRNRGMNTEAFF.

The CDR3 coding sequence is TGCGCCAGCAGCCAAGAAGCCGTAGTCGTAAGATCCTACAATGAGCAGTTCTTC. This translates into CASSQEAVVVRSYNEQFF. This rearrangement joins TRBV4-1 to TRBJ2-1; D gene uncertain. V lost 0 bases, J lost 1 base, and 16 bases lay in between. The CDR3 extends over 18 amino acids. Germline-derived CDR1 and CDR2 are MGHRA and YSYEKL.

This sequence joins TRBV7-2 and TRBJ2-7; TRBD2 aligns across 9 bases. The germline V gene encodes CDR1 SGHTA and CDR2 FQGNSA. The CDR3 runs to 15 residues. V trimming: 5 bases; J trimming: 2 bases; junction bases outside the gene matches: 7. In DNA, the CDR3 is TGTGCCAGCAGCCCACTAGCGGGTTCCACCTACGAGCAGTACTTC. Amino acids: CASSPLAGSTYEQYF.

This rearrangement joins TRBV19 to TRBJ2-2, with D hard to call. Deletions cut 3 bases from V and 2 bases from J, with 7 bases between. Germline assignment: CDR1 LNHDA and CDR2 SQIVND (reference sequence). This CDR3 is built from 14 residues. For the CDR3, the DNA is TGTGCCAGTAGTATGAAGAGTAACACCGGGGAGCTGTTTTTT. Its protein product is CASSMKSNTGELFF.

This rearrangement joins TRBV6-5 to TRBJ2-2, with 9 bases that match TRBD1. V trimming: 5 bases; J trimming: 6 bases; junction bases outside the gene matches: 1. The germline gives CDR1 MNHEY, CDR2 SVGAGI. The CDR3 spans 13 residues. For the CDR3, the DNA is TGTGCCAGCAGTAGGACAGGGGCCGGGGAGCTGTTTTTT. Translation gives CASSRTGAGELFF.

V is TRBV5-1 and J is TRBJ1-1; no clear D gene. Germline CDR1 SGHRS, CDR2 YFSETQ. The CDR3 runs 13 residues. V lost 5 bases and J 3 bases, leaving 11 bases between the germline ends. The CDR3 region is CASRLNRDTEAFF. In DNA form, the CDR3 reads TGCGCCAGCAGACTGAACCGCGACACTGAAGCTTTCTTT.

The chain recombines TRBV6-5 with TRBJ1-5, with TRBD1 as a possible D gene (5 bases). V was shortened by 5 bases and J by 8 bases, with 10 bases between the two germline ends. The length of the CDR3 is 12 residues. CDR1 and CDR2 from the germline V gene are MNHEY and SVGAGI. CDR3 in DNA: TGTGCCAGCAGTAGCCTAGGGGAGCCCCAGCATTTT. Protein: CASSSLGEPQHF.

The chain joins TRBV19 to TRBJ2-3; 8 positions agree with TRBD1. V shed 6 bases, J shed 1 base, and the junction held 6 bases outside the gene matches. Germline CDR1 reads LNHDA; CDR2 reads SQIVND (reference sequence). The CDR3 loop spans 15 amino acids. CDR3: CASRESGQGTDTQYF. CDR3 DNA: TGTGCCAGTAGAGAGTCGGGACAGGGCACAGATACGCAGTATTTT.

The rearrangement joins TRBV5-6 to TRBJ1-3; 7 bases are a match to TRBD1. V was clipped by 5 bases and J by 4 bases; unmatched bases: 6. The CDR3 totals 14 residues. Germline V CDR1 and CDR2: SGHDT, YYEEEE. The CDR3, as DNA: TGTGCCAGCAGACTTAGGGGGCACGGAAACACCATATATTTT. Encoded protein: CASRLRGHGNTIYF.

J is TRBJ1-5 and V is TRBV30; D perhaps matches TRBD1 (5 bases). The CDR3 length is 14 residues. Germline CDR1 GTSNPN, CDR2 SVGIG (reference sequence). Trimming removed 1 base at V and 0 bases at J, with 7 bases between. The CDR3 DNA reads TGTGCCTGGAGTGGGGACTTTAGCAATCAGCCCCAGCATTTT. It translates to CAWSGDFSNQPQHF.

The V and J genes are TRBV23-1 and TRBJ1-4, with TRBD1 matching 10 bases. TRBV23-1 is filed as an ORF, its function uncertain. This CDR3 contains 21 residues. Unmatched junction bases numbered 18, after V lost 2 bases and J lost 3 bases. CDR3 bases: TGCGCCAGCAGTCAACCCCTGAAACCGGGACAGGGGAAGGGTGCTAATGAAAAACTGTTTTTT. Its protein product is CASSQPLKPGQGKGANEKLFF.

The rearrangement joins TRBV4-1 to TRBJ2-7; 7 nucleotides align to TRBD1. The CDR3 has 14 amino acids. The V gene's germline CDR1 is MGHRA and CDR2 YSYEKL. Unmatched junction bases numbered 4, after V lost 2 bases and J lost 3 bases. The CDR3 DNA is TGCGCCAGCAGCCAAATAGGGACAGTCTACGAGCAGTACTTC. This translates into CASSQIGTVYEQYF.

This clone was observed a single time. The chain has TRBV5-1 and TRBJ1-4; the match to TRBD1 covers 11 bases. Unmatched junction bases numbered 2, after V lost 3 bases and J lost 4 bases. Germline CDR1 and CDR2: SGHRS and YFSETQ. This CDR3 is 15 amino acids long. CDR3 sequence (DNA): TGCGCCAGCAGCTCCGGGACAGGGGGTAATGAAAAACTGTTTTTT. Its translation: CASSSGTGGNEKLFF. Variable domain in full (rest from reference TRBV5-1 and TRBJ1-4): KAGVTQTPRYLIKTRGQQVTLSCSPISGHRSVSWYQQTPGQGLQFLFEYFSETQRNKGNFPGRFSGRQFSNSRSEMNVSTLELGDSALYLCASSSGTGGNEKLFFGSGTQLSVL.

The chain links TRBV11-1 to TRBJ1-1; D is unclear. Trimming cost V 3 bases and J 6 bases, with 5 bases left between them. The V gene's germline CDR1 is SGHAT and CDR2 FQDESV (reference sequence). The CDR3 runs 11 residues. CDR3 DNA sequence: TGTGCCAGCAGCTTGCGCGCTGAAGCTTTCTTT. Its translation: CASSLRAEAFF.

In nucleotides, the CDR3 is TGTGCCAGCAGCGCACCGCGGGGGATAGGCGGGGAGCTGTTTTTT. Translation: CASSAPRGIGGELFF. The genes are TRBV9 and TRBJ2-2, with 7 bases that match TRBD2. The CDR3 covers 15 residues. Germline loops: CDR1 SGDLS, CDR2 YYNGEE. V trimming: 3 bases; J trimming: 7 bases; junction bases outside the gene matches: 9.

The gene calls are TRBV7-7 and TRBJ2-2; D is perhaps TRBD1 (7 bases). CDR1 is SSHAT and CDR2 is FNYEAQ in the germline V gene (reference sequence). The CDR3 length is 17 residues. V lost 5 bases to trimming and J lost 1 base, with 17 bases between them. The CDR3 DNA follows: TGTGCCAGCAGCCCTAACCCGCAGGGGGGGAACACCGGGGAGCTGTTTTTT. Protein product: CASSPNPQGGNTGELFF.